These 14 T cell receptor beta chains were sequenced from one sample in a study of blood T cell repertoires in COVID-19. Some clones are missing from TCRdb's copy, which holds only in-frame ones; the method was immunoSEQ multiplex PCR. The sample records about 480,000 clones, nearly 90% being singletons. The material sequenced was peripheral blood. The receptors were gathered from a man aged 18-30 years with COVID-19, enrolled during active disease.

The chain has TRBV7-9 and TRBJ1-2; the match to TRBD1 covers 8 bases. The CDR3 runs 13 residues. V shed 5 bases, J shed 3 bases, and the junction held 2 bases outside the gene matches. Germline V gives CDR1 SEHNR, CDR2 FQNEAQ (reference sequence). The CDR3 DNA is TGTGCCAGCAGCCCGGGACAGGACTATGGCTACACCTTC. It yields the protein CASSPGQDYGYTF.

The chain is built from TRBV7-2 and TRBJ2-1; D is possibly TRBD2 (6 bases). V gave up 6 bases and J gave up 9 bases, with 15 bases separating them. The CDR3 is made up of 13 amino acids. CDR1 and CDR2 (germline): SGHTA, FQGNSA. The CDR3: CASSSGARVEQFF. The CDR3 nucleotides are TGTGCCAGCAGTTCGGGAGCACGAGTTGAGCAGTTCTTC.

This clone was recorded once. The chain employs TRBV2 and TRBJ2-2, with 11 positions matching TRBD2. V was clipped by 4 bases and J by 7 bases; unmatched bases: 5. CDR3 length equals 15 residues. CDR1 is SNHLY, CDR2 FYNNEI, per germline. CDR3 in DNA: TGTGCCAGCAGTGCACTAGCGGGGGAATTCGGGGAGCTGTTTTTT. Residues: CASSALAGEFGELFF.

This rearrangement joins TRBV6-5 to TRBJ2-7; the match to TRBD1 covers 7 bases. Germline V CDR1 and CDR2: MNHEY, SVGAGI. The J segment lost 3 bases and the V segment lost 2 bases, leaving 4 bases of the junction unmatched. This CDR3 comprises 14 residues. CDR3 in amino acids: CASSYDWDSYEQYF. The CDR3 DNA follows: TGTGCCAGCAGTTACGATTGGGACAGCTACGAGCAGTACTTC.

The chain has TRBV4-2 and TRBJ2-7; 7 nucleotides line up with TRBD2. CDR3 length: 15 residues. Trimming removed 2 bases from V and 2 bases from J; junction bases left unmatched: 6. Per germline, CDR1 LGHNA and CDR2 YNFKEQ. This chain's CDR3 is CASSQLLGTTYEQYF. DNA for the CDR3: TGTGCCAGCAGCCAATTGCTTGGGACTACCTACGAGCAGTACTTC.

The chain employs TRBV6-1 and TRBJ2-6; D unresolved. The CDR3 extends over 15 amino acids. Germline CDR1 and CDR2: MNHNS and SASEGT. With 2 bases removed from V and 0 bases from J, the gap between germline ends came to 5 bases. The CDR3 loop reads CASSERLSGANVLTF. In DNA, the CDR3 is TGTGCCAGCAGTGAAAGACTCTCTGGGGCCAACGTCCTGACTTTC.

This chain links TRBV18 with TRBJ2-3, with TRBD1 matching over 8 bases. The CDR3 length is 15 residues. CDR1 is KGHSH, CDR2 LQKENI, per germline. Trimming cost V 5 bases and J 0 bases; bases outside gene matches: 4. The CDR3 DNA follows: TGTGCCAGCTCAACCCGGGACAGGAGCACAGATACGCAGTATTTT. This codes for CASSTRDRSTDTQYF. The full variable domain, rest sourced from reference TRBV18 and TRBJ2-3, is NAGVMQNPRHLVRRRGQEARLRCSPMKGHSHVYWYRQLPEEGLKFMVYLQKENIIDESGMPKERFSAEFPKEGPSILRIQQVVRGDSAAYFCASSTRDRSTDTQYFGPGTRLTVL.

This clone was counted a single time. The V gene is TRBV7-9, the J gene TRBJ2-3, with TRBD2 identical over 12 bases. CDR3 size: 15 residues. Germline values: CDR1 SEHNR, CDR2 FQNEAQ (reference sequence). The V segment lost 8 bases and the J segment 3 bases; nucleotides outside the gene matches: 6. The CDR3 protein is CASASSGGGTDTQYF. DNA for the CDR3: TGTGCCAGCGCGTCTAGCGGGGGGGGGACAGATACGCAGTATTTT.

The rearrangement uses TRBV11-3 and TRBJ1-2; TRBD1 agrees at 12 bases. After removal of 5 bases from V and 2 bases from J, the junction contained 9 bases not matched to a gene. There are 17 residues in the CDR3. The germline V gene encodes CDR1 SGHNT and CDR2 YENEEA. The CDR3 DNA sequence: TGTGCCAGCAGCACCGGGACAGGGGGCGCGGTGAACTATGGCTACACCTTC. This translates into CASSTGTGGAVNYGYTF.

The sample holds one count of this clone. The chain carries TRBV5-1 and TRBJ1-1; D not resolved. CDR1 and CDR2 (germline): SGHRS, YFSETQ. This CDR3 region has 17 residues. Trimming took off 3 bases at V and 0 bases at J, with 18 bases between the two ends. CDR3 in DNA: TGCGCCAGCAGCTCGGAGGTACGGGCGTGGATGAACACTGAAGCTTTCTTT. Translated: CASSSEVRAWMNTEAFF.

V usage is TRBV7-9 and J usage is TRBJ2-5, with 7 bases that match TRBD1. In germline, CDR1 is SEHNR, CDR2 FQNEAQ (reference sequence). The CDR3 has 13 residues. V dropped 5 bases and J dropped 1; count of bases not matched to a gene: 1. CDR3 region: CASSGQAQETQYF. The DNA of the CDR3 is TGTGCCAGCAGCGGACAGGCCCAAGAGACCCAGTACTTC.

This chain joins TRBV6-5 and TRBJ1-2; possibly TRBD1 for D (6 bases). Germline V gene lookup returns CDR1 MNHEY and CDR2 SVGAGI. V lost 6 bases and J lost 9, with 23 bases in between. The CDR3 has 15 amino acids. DNA of the CDR3: TGTGCCAGCAGGACAATTAAAACAGGGACTATGAGCTACACCTTC. Amino acids: CASRTIKTGTMSYTF.

V is TRBV19 and J is TRBJ2-5, with D unclear. The CDR3 has 14 amino acids. Deletions cut 5 bases from V and 4 bases from J, with 14 bases between. Germline loops: CDR1 LNHDA, CDR2 SQIVND (reference sequence). CDR3 sequence: CASSPGDTRETQYF. In nucleotides, the CDR3 is TGTGCCAGTAGTCCCGGTGATACGAGAGAGACCCAGTACTTC.

This clone came up once. The chain employs TRBV19 and TRBJ1-6; D is possibly TRBD1 (6 bases). This CDR3 has 17 amino acids. The V end lost 6 bases, the J end lost 2 bases, and 17 bases lay between the germline ends. CDR1 LNHDA and CDR2 SQIVND come from the germline V gene (reference sequence). CDR3 loop: CASSLSTGTPYNSPLHF. The CDR3 DNA sequence: TGTGCCAGTAGCTTATCCACCGGGACACCCTATAATTCACCCCTCCACTTT.